This T cell receptor beta chain was sequenced in a study of T-cell memory formation after mild COVID-19. Overall study results and limits: For second-wave clones that peaked at day 37, SARS-CoV-2 specificity went unverified.

TCRdb re-derived calls from the 5' RACE reads in MiXCR, one entry per CDR3 protein. The data show around 340,000 distinct CDR3 sequences, with 13% to 15% seen just once and roughly 22% held by the top ten. A remark on this clonotype: The target antigen is unknown.

This CDR3 has 15 residues. V shed 0 bases and J shed 4 bases, with 12 bases lying between them. Germline assignment: CDR1 MNHEY and CDR2 SVGEGT. The receptor was derived from a young man who had mild COVID-19 (a few samples of this study predate the infection). Cell type and time point are not known. The sample was PBMCs or a T cell subset sorted from them (not recorded which). The chain links TRBV6-2 or TRBV6-3 to TRBJ1-2; no clear D. The CDR3 nucleotides read TGTGCCAGCAGTTACTCGGGAGCGAGGATCTATGGCTACACCTTC. Its translation is CASSYSGARIYGYTF.